This T cell receptor (beta chain) was recovered during a study of T cells in Graves' hyperthyroidism and ophthalmopathy. Whole-study findings and limits: A 13 V-J model separated ophthalmopathy from stable hyperthyroidism.

A lack of ophthalmopathy progression within 18 months defined stable Graves' hyperthyroidism. Diagnoses were made from clinical symptoms, serum measures (thyroxine and TRAb), thyroid ultrasound and orbital computed tomography. This CDR3 spans 13 amino acids. V shed 7 bases and J 6 bases; nucleotides not matched to a gene: 2. From germline, CDR1 is SNHLY and CDR2 FYNNEI. At least ten counts were recorded for this clonotype. The antigen is undetermined. RNA transcripts provided the source from which TCR beta CDR3 regions were amplified. A set of HTBI primers served as the primers for a first-round RT-PCR of the TCR CDR3. Each CDR3 protein is one row after TCRdb ran MiXCR on the multiplex PCR reads. The data show fewer than 800,000 distinct CDR3 sequences, 16% seen once.

This TCR was sampled from a man between 18 and 29 years old with Graves' hyperthyroidism. The sequenced sample consisted of blood. The gene calls are TRBV2 and TRBJ2-3; 12 nucleotides match TRBD2. This chain's CDR3 is CASTTSGRDTQYF. In DNA form, the CDR3 reads TGTGCCAGCACTACTAGCGGGAGGGATACGCAGTATTTT.